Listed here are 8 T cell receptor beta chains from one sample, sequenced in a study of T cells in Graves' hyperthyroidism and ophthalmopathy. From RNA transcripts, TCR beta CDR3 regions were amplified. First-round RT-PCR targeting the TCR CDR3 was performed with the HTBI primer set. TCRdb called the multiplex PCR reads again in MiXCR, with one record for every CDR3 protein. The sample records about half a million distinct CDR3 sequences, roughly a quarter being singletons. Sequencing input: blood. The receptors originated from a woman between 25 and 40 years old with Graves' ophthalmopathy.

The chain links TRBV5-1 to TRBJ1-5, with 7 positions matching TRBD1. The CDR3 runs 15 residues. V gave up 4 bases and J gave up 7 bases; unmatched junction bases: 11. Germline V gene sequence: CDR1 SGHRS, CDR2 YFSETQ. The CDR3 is CASSPGGGLGQPQHF. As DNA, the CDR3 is TGCGCCAGCAGCCCAGGGGGGGGCTTGGGGCAGCCCCAGCATTTT. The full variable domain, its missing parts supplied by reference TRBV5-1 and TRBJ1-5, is KAGVTQTPRYLIKTRGQQVTLSCSPISGHRSVSWYQQTPGQGLQFLFEYFSETQRNKGNFPGRFSGRQFSNSRSEMNVSTLELGDSALYLCASSPGGGLGQPQHFGDGTRLSIL.

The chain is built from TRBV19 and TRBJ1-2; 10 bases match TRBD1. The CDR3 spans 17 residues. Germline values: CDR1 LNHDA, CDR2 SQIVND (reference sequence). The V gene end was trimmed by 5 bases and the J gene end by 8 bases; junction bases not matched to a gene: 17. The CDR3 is CASSYGPSGTGDRGYTF. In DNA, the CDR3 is TGTGCCAGTAGTTACGGGCCTTCCGGGACAGGGGATCGAGGCTACACCTTC.

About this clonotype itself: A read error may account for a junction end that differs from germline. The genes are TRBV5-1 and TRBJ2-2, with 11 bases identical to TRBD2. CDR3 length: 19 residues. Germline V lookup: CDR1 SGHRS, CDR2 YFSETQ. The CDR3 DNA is TGCGCCGGCAGCCATGTATATAGCGGGAGGGCCGTGGGCACCGGGGAGCTGTTTTTT. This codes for CAGSHVYSGRAVGTGELFF.

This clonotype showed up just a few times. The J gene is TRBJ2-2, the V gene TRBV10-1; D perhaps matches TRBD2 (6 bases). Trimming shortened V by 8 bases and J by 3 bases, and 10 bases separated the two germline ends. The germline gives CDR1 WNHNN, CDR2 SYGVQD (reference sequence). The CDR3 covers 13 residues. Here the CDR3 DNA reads TGCGCCAGCCGGAGGGGATACACCGGGGAGCTGTTTTTT. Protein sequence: CASRRGYTGELFF.

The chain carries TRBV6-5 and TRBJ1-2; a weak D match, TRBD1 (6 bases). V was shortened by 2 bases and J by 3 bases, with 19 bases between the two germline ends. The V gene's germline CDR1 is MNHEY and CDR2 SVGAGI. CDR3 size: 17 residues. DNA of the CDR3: TGTGCCAGCAGTTACGTTCTGGTTGCAGGGGAGGACTATGGCTACACCTTC. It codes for CASSYVLVAGEDYGYTF.

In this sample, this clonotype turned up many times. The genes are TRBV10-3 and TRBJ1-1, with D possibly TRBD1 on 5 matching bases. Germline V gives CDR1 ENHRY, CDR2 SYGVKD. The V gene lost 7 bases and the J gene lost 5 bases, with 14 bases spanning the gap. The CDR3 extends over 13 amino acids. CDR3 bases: TGTGCCATCATTGCGATGGGGGGAACTGAAGCTTTCTTT. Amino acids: CAIIAMGGTEAFF.

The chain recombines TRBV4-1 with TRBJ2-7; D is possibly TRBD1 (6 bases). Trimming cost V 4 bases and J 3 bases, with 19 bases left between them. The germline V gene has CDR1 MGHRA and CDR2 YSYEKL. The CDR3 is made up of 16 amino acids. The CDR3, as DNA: TGCGCCAGCAGCCCCCGGGACACCCAAGCCTTCTACGAGCAGTACTTC. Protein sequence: CASSPRDTQAFYEQYF.

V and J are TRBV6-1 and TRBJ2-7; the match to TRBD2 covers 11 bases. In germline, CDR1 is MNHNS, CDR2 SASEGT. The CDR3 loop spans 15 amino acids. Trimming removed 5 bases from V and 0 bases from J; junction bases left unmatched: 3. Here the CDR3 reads CASSKTSGSSYEQYF. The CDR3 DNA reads TGTGCCAGCAGTAAAACTAGCGGGAGCTCCTACGAGCAGTACTTC.